The 23 T cell receptor beta chains given below trace back to one sample, sequenced in a study of blood T cell repertoires in COVID-19 (dated by TCRdb to about 2020). The protocol used for the library was the immunoSEQ multiplex PCR assay. TCRdb took over this immuneACCESS table, retaining in-frame rearrangements with V and J assigned. Such tables are incomplete; in checked studies, under half of the missing clones stem from an unresolved V gene, and the remainder is unexplained. In this sample the table shows about 240,000 clones, around 85% of which occur a single time. Jointly, the top ten make up over 7.5% of the sample. The sequencing input was peripheral blood. The source of these receptors is a woman older than 75 with acute or convalescent COVID-19.

The rearrangement uses TRBV6-5 and TRBJ1-6; 8 bases match TRBD1. V shed 4 bases and J 7 bases; nucleotides not matched to a gene: 6. The CDR3 has 15 residues. Germline V lookup: CDR1 MNHEY, CDR2 SVGAGI. For the CDR3, the DNA is TGTGCCAGCAGTTTATACAGGGGGGGAAATTCACCCCTCCACTTT. Amino acids: CASSLYRGGNSPLHF.

The sample holds a few counts of this clone. The chain is built from TRBV5-4 and TRBJ2-1, with 11 bases identical to TRBD2. Germline CDR1 reads SGHNT; CDR2 reads YYREEE (reference sequence). V dropped 4 bases and J dropped 3; count of bases not matched to a gene: 6. This CDR3 contains 16 residues. The CDR3 DNA follows: TGTGCCAGCAGCGCTAGCGGGGGGCCTCTCTACAATGAGCAGTTCTTC. Translation gives CASSASGGPLYNEQFF.

This chain uses TRBV28 with TRBJ1-5, with no clear D. CDR1 is MDHEN, CDR2 SYDVKM, per germline. This CDR3 is 14 amino acids long. Trimming took 2 bases from V and 6 from J, leaving 11 bases between them. In nucleotides, the CDR3 is TGTGCCAGCAGTTTACTCGGGGTTGTTCAGCCCCAGCATTTT. Amino acids: CASSLLGVVQPQHF.

The chain links TRBV28 to TRBJ1-6, with D perhaps matching TRBD1 (5 bases). Germline V gives CDR1 MDHEN, CDR2 SYDVKM. The length of the CDR3 is 12 residues. The V end was cut by 6 bases, the J end by 13 bases, with 13 bases between. Written as DNA, the CDR3 is TGTGCCAGCAGCAATAAGGGGAGGCCCCTCCACTTT. It yields the protein CASSNKGRPLHF.

The chain uses TRBV3-1 (or the pseudogene TRBV3-2) and TRBJ1-4; D may be TRBD1 (6 bases). The CDR3 consists of 15 residues. The ends were cut back, 0 bases at V and 4 bases at J, with 9 bases in the middle. CDR1 and CDR2 from the germline V gene are LGHDT and YNNKEL (reference sequence). The CDR3 is CASSQDGRGNEKLFF. In nucleotides, the CDR3 is TGTGCCAGCAGCCAAGACGGCAGGGGTAATGAAAAACTGTTTTTT.

The chain recombines TRBV3-1 (or the pseudogene TRBV3-2) with TRBJ1-6, with TRBD1 as a possible D gene (5 bases). Germline assignment: CDR1 LGHDT and CDR2 YNNKEL (reference sequence). The CDR3 totals 15 residues. The V and J ends lost 7 bases and 5 bases respectively, with 15 bases between them. This CDR3 is CASMERGSHNSPLHF. The CDR3, as DNA: TGTGCCAGCATGGAAAGGGGATCGCATAATTCACCCCTCCACTTT.

The gene calls are TRBV27 and TRBJ2-3; TRBD2 aligns across 7 bases. With 2 bases clipped from V and 11 bases from J, the junction kept 4 bases outside the gene matches. The CDR3 sequence is 12 residues long. CDR1 and CDR2 from the germline V gene are MNHEY and SMNVEV (reference sequence). The CDR3 region has the DNA TGTGCCAGCAGTTTACCTGGGGGGGAGCAGTATTTT. Residues: CASSLPGGEQYF.

The genes are TRBV2 and TRBJ2-1; tentatively, D is TRBD1 (6 bases). V dropped 5 bases and J dropped 9 bases, with 14 bases sitting between them. This CDR3 has 13 amino acids. The V gene's germline CDR1 is SNHLY and CDR2 FYNNEI. The CDR3 coding sequence is TGTGCCAGCAGTACAGGGCCTCAGTTTGAGCAGTTCTTC. As protein: CASSTGPQFEQFF.

This chain links TRBV12-3 or TRBV12-4 with TRBJ2-7, with D maybe TRBD2 (5 bases). The CDR3 is 12 residues long. The V end was cut by 6 bases, the J end by 3 bases, with 9 bases between. The CDR3 sequence: CASSREGYEQYF. As DNA, the CDR3 is TGTGCCAGCAGCCGCGAGGGCTACGAGCAGTACTTC.

This clone was observed a single time. The chain combines TRBV10-3 with TRBJ1-1; 10 bases are a match to TRBD1. The germline CDR1 and CDR2 sequences are ENHRY and SYGVKD. The CDR3 length is 12 residues. V shed 8 bases and J 5 bases; nucleotides not matched to a gene: 2. CDR3 protein: CAIGQGGTEAFF. CDR3 DNA sequence: TGTGCCATCGGACAGGGGGGGACTGAAGCTTTCTTT.

The V gene is TRBV28, the J gene TRBJ2-4; D not certain. Trimming took off 6 bases at V and 0 bases at J, with 6 bases between the two ends. The germline gives CDR1 MDHEN, CDR2 SYDVKM. The CDR3 totals 13 residues. Here the CDR3 DNA reads TGTGCCAGCAGGGCCCCAGCCAAAAACATTCAGTACTTC. Amino acids: CASRAPAKNIQYF.

The chain links TRBV2 to TRBJ2-4; 10 nucleotides agree with TRBD1. In germline, CDR1 is SNHLY, CDR2 FYNNEI. The length of the CDR3 is 21 residues. Trimming at V came to 0 bases and at J to 1 base, leaving 15 bases not matched to a gene. The chain's CDR3 is CASSEAPQGTGAGLAKNIQYF. The DNA of the CDR3 is TGTGCCAGCAGTGAAGCCCCCCAGGGGACAGGGGCGGGTCTGGCCAAAAACATTCAGTACTTC.

The chain recombines TRBV30 with TRBJ2-5; 7 positions match TRBD1. The CDR3 totals 13 residues. The trim removed 1 base at V and 4 bases at J, leaving 3 bases unmatched. Germline assignment: CDR1 GTSNPN and CDR2 SVGIG (reference sequence). In nucleotides, the CDR3 is TGTGCCTGGAGTGAGACAGGGACAGAGACCCAGTACTTC. Protein product: CAWSETGTETQYF. Combining the CDR3 with reference TRBV30 and TRBJ2-5 gives the whole variable domain SQTIHQWPATLVQPVGSPLSLECTVEGTSNPNLYWYRQAAGRGLQLLFYSVGIGQISSEVPQNLSASRPQDRQFILSSKKLLLSDSGFYLCAWSETGTETQYFGPGTRLLVL.

V gene TRBV10-2 combines with J gene TRBJ1-4, with D hard to call. The germline gives CDR1 WSHSY, CDR2 SAAADI. The CDR3 contains 15 residues. Trimming left V 0 bases short and J 4 bases short, with 9 bases between. The CDR3 here is CASSESGGLNEKLFF. CDR3 DNA sequence: TGCGCCAGCAGTGAGTCAGGCGGCCTTAATGAAAAACTGTTTTTT.

This chain joins TRBV18 and TRBJ2-7, with 13 bases matching TRBD2. Germline V gene lookup returns CDR1 KGHSH and CDR2 LQKENI. The CDR3 runs to 16 residues. Losses at the gene ends were 5 bases for V and 1 base for J; bases not matched to a gene: 5. The CDR3 DNA follows: TGTGCCAGCTCATCTCGGACTAGCGGGGGTTCCTACGAGCAGTACTTC. Its translation: CASSSRTSGGSYEQYF.

A note on this clone: At one boundary the junction diverges from the germline segment, which might be a read error. V and J are TRBV18 and TRBJ1-5; D unclear. Germline CDR1 KGHSH, CDR2 LQKENI. CDR3 size: 13 residues. This CDR3 reads CASSPQRLEPQHF. Written as DNA, the CDR3 is TGTGCCAGCTCGCCACAGCGATTAGAGCCCCAGCATTTT.

The rearrangement uses TRBV2 and TRBJ1-5, with a possible D match to TRBD1 (6 bases). This CDR3 has 15 residues. Germline CDR1 is SNHLY and CDR2 is FYNNEI. Trimming took 4 bases from V and 4 from J, leaving 14 bases between them. The CDR3 DNA sequence: TGTGCCAGCAGTGCTACCGGGACACCAAATCAGCCCCAGCATTTT. Translated: CASSATGTPNQPQHF.

The CDR3 coding sequence is TGTGCCACCAGCAGAGATTGGGGGGGGTCTGGGGAGCAGTACTTC. Translation gives CATSRDWGGSGEQYF. The genes are TRBV15 and TRBJ2-7; 7 nucleotides align to TRBD2. The CDR3 has 15 amino acids. Germline CDR1 reads LNHNV; CDR2 reads YYDKDF (reference sequence). V dropped 0 bases and J dropped 7; count of bases not matched to a gene: 9.

A few counts support this clone. The same CDR3 arises from other DNA sequences in this sample as well. The chain couples TRBV2 to TRBJ1-6; a possible D gene is TRBD1 (5 bases). V lost 3 bases and J 7 bases, leaving 10 bases between the germline ends. This CDR3 is built from 14 residues. Germline CDR1 reads SNHLY; CDR2 reads FYNNEI. CDR3: CASSDQGGNSPLHF. CDR3 DNA: TGTGCCAGCAGTGACCAGGGTGGGAATTCACCCCTCCACTTT.

The V gene is TRBV6-2 or TRBV6-3, the J gene TRBJ2-2; no firm D call. Trimming left V 2 bases short and J 4 bases short, with 11 bases between. From germline, CDR1 is MNHEY and CDR2 SVGEGT. The CDR3 loop spans 15 amino acids. Here the CDR3 reads CASSYPPYSTGELFF. The CDR3 DNA reads as TGTGCCAGCAGTTACCCCCCTTATTCCACCGGGGAGCTGTTTTTT.

The chain is built from TRBV3-1 (or the pseudogene TRBV3-2) and TRBJ1-1; the match to TRBD1 covers 7 bases. Unmatched junction bases numbered 7, after V lost 0 bases and J lost 9 bases. The CDR3 sequence is 14 residues long. Germline V lookup: CDR1 LGHDT, CDR2 YNNKEL (reference sequence). Written as DNA, the CDR3 is TGTGCCAGCAGCCAAGAAGGCCAAGGGGGCAAAGCTTTCTTT. Its protein product is CASSQEGQGGKAFF.

This chain uses TRBV5-1 with TRBJ2-4, with D tentatively TRBD1 (6 bases). The germline V gene has CDR1 SGHRS and CDR2 YFSETQ. Trimming removed 3 bases from V and 7 bases from J, with 14 bases in between. The CDR3 is 14 amino acids. CDR3 bases: TGCGCCAGCAGCTCGTCTGGGGGCAAGAACATTCAGTACTTC. It translates to CASSSSGGKNIQYF.

This chain connects TRBV3-1 (or the pseudogene TRBV3-2) to TRBJ2-6; 7 bases align to TRBD1. This CDR3 is 17 amino acids long. Germline-derived CDR1 and CDR2 are LGHDT and YNNKEL (reference sequence). V was clipped by 4 bases and J by 3 bases; unmatched bases: 9. The CDR3 here is CASSPDRFGGGANVLTF. The CDR3 DNA reads as TGTGCCAGCAGCCCGGACAGGTTTGGAGGTGGGGCCAACGTCCTGACTTTC.